The sequence of this T cell receptor beta chain was determined in a study of blood T cells in healthy people across ages. Comments on this clonotype: Its antigen remains unknown. Compared with germline, one end of the junction differs, possibly owing to a read error.

It was with a sample-barcoded 5' primer and a J-beta primer mix that a second PCR of about 6 to 12 cycles was run. TCRdb analysed the 5' RACE reads with MiXCR anew, one entry per CDR3 protein. The sample includes some 1.6 million distinct CDR3 sequences, about 35% seen only once; the top ten take roughly 12%. Findings and limits, study-wide: Getting older went along with TCR beta diversity per million T cells dropping roughly linearly. A strong correlation was found between TCR beta diversity and the percentage of naive T cells.

The CDR3 has 15 residues. Per germline, CDR1 MNHNS and CDR2 SASEGT. Researchers collected around 10 milliliters of peripheral blood from every single donor. The V and J genes are TRBV6-1 and TRBJ1-2, with 8 bases identical to TRBD1. The sequencing input was blood. This receptor was taken from a woman aged 25 to 39 in good health. CDR3 region: CASGEEAGQGYGYTF. The CDR3, as DNA: TGTGCCAGCGGTGAAGAGGCTGGACAGGGCTATGGCTACACCTTC.